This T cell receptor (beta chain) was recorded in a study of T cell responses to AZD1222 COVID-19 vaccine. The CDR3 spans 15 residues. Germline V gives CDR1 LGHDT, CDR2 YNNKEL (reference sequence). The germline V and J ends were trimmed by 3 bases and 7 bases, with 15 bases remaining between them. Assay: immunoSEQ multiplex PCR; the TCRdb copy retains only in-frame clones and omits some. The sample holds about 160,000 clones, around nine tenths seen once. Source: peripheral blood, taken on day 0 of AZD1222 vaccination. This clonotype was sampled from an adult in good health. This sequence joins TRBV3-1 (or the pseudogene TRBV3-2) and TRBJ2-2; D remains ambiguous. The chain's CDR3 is CASSQGNQNYGELFF. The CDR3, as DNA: TGTGCCAGCAGCCAGGGGAACCAAAACTACGGGGAGCTGTTTTTT.